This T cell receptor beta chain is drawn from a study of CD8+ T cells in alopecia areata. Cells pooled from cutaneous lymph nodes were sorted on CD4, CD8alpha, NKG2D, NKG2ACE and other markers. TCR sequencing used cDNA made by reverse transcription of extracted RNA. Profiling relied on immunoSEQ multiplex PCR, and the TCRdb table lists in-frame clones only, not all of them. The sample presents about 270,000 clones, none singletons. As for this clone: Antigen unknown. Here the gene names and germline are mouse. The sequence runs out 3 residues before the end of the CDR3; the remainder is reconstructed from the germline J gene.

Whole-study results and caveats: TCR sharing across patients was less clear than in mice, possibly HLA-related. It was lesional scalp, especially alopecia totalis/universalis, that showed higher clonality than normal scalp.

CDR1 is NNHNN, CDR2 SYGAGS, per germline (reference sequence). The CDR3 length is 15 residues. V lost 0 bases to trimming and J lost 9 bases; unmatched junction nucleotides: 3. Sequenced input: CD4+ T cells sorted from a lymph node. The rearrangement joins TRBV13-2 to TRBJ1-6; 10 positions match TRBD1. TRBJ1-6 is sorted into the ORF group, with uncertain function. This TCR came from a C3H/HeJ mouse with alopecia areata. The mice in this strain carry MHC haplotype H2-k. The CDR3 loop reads CASGDAGDRGSPLYF. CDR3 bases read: TGTGCCAGCGGTGATGCGGGGGACAGGGGTTCGCCC.